The 11 T cell receptor beta chains presented below share a single source sample, sequenced in a study of blood T cell repertoires in COVID-19. Measured with immunoSEQ multiplex PCR; TCRdb has only the in-frame clones, and not every one. The sample includes around 53,000 clones, 70% to 85% seen only once; the top ten take approximately 15%. The sample was peripheral blood. Receptors were obtained from a man in his 70s with active COVID-19.

This clone was recorded many times. The CDR3 region has the DNA TGTGCCAGCAGCCCCCGGACAGGGGAGGAAAAACTGTTTTTT. As protein: CASSPRTGEEKLFF. This chain links TRBV4-2 with TRBJ1-4; 9 bases match TRBD1. CDR1 and CDR2 (germline): LGHNA, YNFKEQ. V lost 4 bases, J lost 8 bases, and 5 bases stayed unmatched. The CDR3 runs to 14 residues.

This clone was counted a single time. The genes are TRBV27 and TRBJ1-6; D uncertain. V lost 5 bases and J 0 bases, leaving 5 bases between the germline ends. The CDR3 runs 14 residues. Germline CDR1 and CDR2: MNHEY and SMNVEV (reference sequence). The CDR3, as DNA: TGTGCCAGCAGTCTGAGCTCCTATAATTCACCCCTCCACTTT. Protein product: CASSLSSYNSPLHF.

The CDR3 DNA follows: TGTGCCAGCAGCGTACAGACAGGGGCAGATACGCAGTATTTT. It codes for CASSVQTGADTQYF. This rearrangement joins TRBV9 to TRBJ2-3; 8 positions agree with TRBD1. Germline V lookup: CDR1 SGDLS, CDR2 YYNGEE. V lost 1 base and J lost 4; bases outside the gene matches: 2. There are 14 residues in the CDR3.

The table lists this clone with a few counts. The rearrangement uses TRBV7-3 and TRBJ2-3; 11 bases are shared with TRBD2. Germline V gene data show CDR1 as SGHTA and CDR2 as FQGTGA. Trimming cost V 0 bases and J 4 bases; bases outside gene matches: 9. The CDR3 length is 18 residues. The CDR3 here is CASSLTSGRAGGSDTQYF. CDR3 nucleotide sequence: TGTGCCAGCAGCTTAACTAGCGGGAGGGCCGGTGGGTCAGATACGCAGTATTTT.

The gene calls are TRBV7-9 and TRBJ2-7; 12 bases line up with TRBD2. After removal of 6 bases from V and 3 bases from J, the junction contained 3 bases not matched to a gene. This CDR3 is 14 amino acids long. Germline-derived CDR1 and CDR2 are SEHNR and FQNEAQ (reference sequence). The CDR3 is CASSETSGSYEQYF. CDR3 bases: TGTGCCAGCAGTGAGACTAGCGGGAGCTACGAGCAGTACTTC. The complete variable domain, with remaining parts taken from reference TRBV7-9 and TRBJ2-7, reads DTGVSQNPRHKITKRGQNVTFRCDPISEHNRLYWYRQTLGQGPEFLTYFQNEAQLEKSRLLSDRFSAERPKGSFSTLEIQRTEQGDSAMYLCASSETSGSYEQYFGPGTRLTVT.

The V gene is TRBV6-4, the J gene TRBJ1-2, with 7 bases aligning to TRBD1. Germline CDR1 and CDR2: MRHNA and SNTAGT. The ends lost 5 bases at V and 4 bases at J; junction bases unmatched: 7. The CDR3 contains 14 residues. CDR3 protein: CASSPDRAGYGYTF. The CDR3 bases are TGTGCCAGCAGTCCCGACAGGGCAGGCTATGGCTACACCTTC.

The CDR3 loop is CASSLSAQSSYNEQFF. CDR3 nucleotides: TGTGCCAGCAGCTTAAGCGCCCAGAGCTCCTACAATGAGCAGTTCTTC. The chain couples TRBV7-9 to TRBJ2-1; unclear D gene. Trimming pared 2 bases from V and 0 bases from J, leaving 11 bases between. The V gene's germline CDR1 is SEHNR and CDR2 FQNEAQ (reference sequence). The CDR3 covers 16 residues.

This clone was seen once. This chain connects TRBV7-2 to TRBJ1-1; TRBD1 might be the D (6 bases). This CDR3 has 15 residues. V gave up 5 bases and J gave up 0 bases, with 13 bases separating them. Per germline, CDR1 SGHTA and CDR2 FQGNSA. The CDR3 DNA is TGTGCCAGCAGCCCCCGGACAGCCCTGAACACTGAAGCTTTCTTT. This codes for CASSPRTALNTEAFF.

This chain uses TRBV6-5 with TRBJ1-5; D may be TRBD1 (5 bases). Germline assignment: CDR1 MNHEY and CDR2 SVGAGI. CDR3 length equals 15 residues. Trimming removed 5 bases from V and 3 bases from J, with 14 bases in between. In nucleotides, the CDR3 is TGTGCCAGCAGTCCCGGGAGGGGTAACAATCAGCCCCAGCATTTT. Amino acids: CASSPGRGNNQPQHF.

The rearrangement links TRBV7-2 to TRBJ2-5; TRBD2 aligns across 7 bases. J was trimmed by 3 bases and V by 5 bases; bases with no gene match: 15. The CDR3 is made up of 17 amino acids. Germline CDR1 SGHTA, CDR2 FQGNSA. As DNA, the CDR3 is TGTGCCAGCAGCCCCCGCCCGGGACTACTAGGAGAAGAGACCCAGTACTTC. Protein: CASSPRPGLLGEETQYF.

The gene calls are TRBV5-8 and TRBJ2-4; TRBD1 matches 9 bases. This CDR3 is 19 amino acids long. Germline CDR1 SGHTS, CDR2 YDEGEE. Germline trimming cut 2 bases from V and 0 bases from J; bases unmatched to any gene: 12. CDR3 loop: CASSFGQGRGKIAKNIQYF. The CDR3 region has the DNA TGTGCCAGCAGCTTCGGACAGGGGAGGGGAAAAATAGCCAAAAACATTCAGTACTTC.